This T cell receptor (beta chain) was identified in a study of cytotoxic CD8 clonotypes in ibrutinib-treated CLL. Per the germline V gene, CDR1 is SGHTA and CDR2 is FQGTGA. The V segment lost 5 bases and the J segment 3 bases; nucleotides outside the gene matches: 9. This CDR3 comprises 16 residues. TCRdb's copy holds only in-frame clones and misses some; the assay was immunoSEQ multiplex PCR. The sample records hundreds of thousands of clones, 70% being singletons. This rearrangement joins TRBV7-3 to TRBJ2-1; 8 nucleotides align to TRBD2. The TCR sequence derives from a human donor with chronic lymphocytic leukemia. The specimen comprised PBMCs, sampled after 24 months of ibrutinib treatment. The CDR3 is CASSQSGGSSYNEQFF. In DNA, the CDR3 is TGTGCCAGCAGCCAATCGGGAGGGAGTAGCTACAATGAGCAGTTCTTC.